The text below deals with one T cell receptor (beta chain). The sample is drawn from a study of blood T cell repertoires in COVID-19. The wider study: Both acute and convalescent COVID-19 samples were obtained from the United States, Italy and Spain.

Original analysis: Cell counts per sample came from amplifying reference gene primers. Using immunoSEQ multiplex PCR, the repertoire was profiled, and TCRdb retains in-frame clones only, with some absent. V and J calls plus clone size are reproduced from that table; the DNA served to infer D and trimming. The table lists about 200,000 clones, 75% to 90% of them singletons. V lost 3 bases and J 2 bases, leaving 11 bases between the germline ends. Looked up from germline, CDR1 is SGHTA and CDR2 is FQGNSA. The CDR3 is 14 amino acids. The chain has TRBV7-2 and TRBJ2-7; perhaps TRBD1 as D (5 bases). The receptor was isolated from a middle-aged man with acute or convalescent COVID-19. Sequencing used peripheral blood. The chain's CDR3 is CASSFPTEAYEQYF. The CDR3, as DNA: TGTGCCAGCAGCTTTCCGACAGAAGCCTACGAGCAGTACTTC.